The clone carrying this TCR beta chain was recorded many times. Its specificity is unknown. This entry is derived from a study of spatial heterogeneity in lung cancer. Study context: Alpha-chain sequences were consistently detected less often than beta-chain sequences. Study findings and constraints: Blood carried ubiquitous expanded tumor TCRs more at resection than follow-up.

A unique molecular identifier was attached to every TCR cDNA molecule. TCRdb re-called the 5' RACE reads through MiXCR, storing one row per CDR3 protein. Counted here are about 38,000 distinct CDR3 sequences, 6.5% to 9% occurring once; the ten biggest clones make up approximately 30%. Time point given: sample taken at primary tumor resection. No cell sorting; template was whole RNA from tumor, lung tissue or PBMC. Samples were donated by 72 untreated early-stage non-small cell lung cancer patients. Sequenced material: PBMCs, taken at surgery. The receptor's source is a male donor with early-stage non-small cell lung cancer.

CDR3 sequence: CATSVTGASGVTQYF. DNA for the CDR3: TGTGCCACCAGTGTCACTGGGGCTTCTGGCGTGACCCAGTACTTC. This chain uses TRBV24-1 with TRBJ2-5; possible D gene TRBD1, 5 bases. V was trimmed by 5 bases and J by 7 bases, leaving 19 bases between them. The CDR3 consists of 15 residues. Germline-derived CDR1 and CDR2 are KGHDR and SFDVKD.